The clone carrying this TCR beta chain was found a few times. The antigen is undetermined. This record comes from a study of neoadjuvant anti-PD-1 for oral cavity cancer. Overall study findings and caveats: With three patients per group, TCR findings need larger cohorts.

TCRdb keeps only in-frame clones here, not all; method: immunoSEQ multiplex PCR. The sample holds around 60,000 clones, around four fifths seen once. This CDR3 is 17 amino acids long. Germline loops: CDR1 WSHSY, CDR2 SAAADI. V shed 6 bases, J shed 1 base, and the junction held 6 bases outside the gene matches. The sequence was collected from a person aged 35-79 years with oral cavity squamous cell carcinoma. This sample comprised PBMCs, obtained before nivolumab (anti-PD-1) treatment. This sequence joins TRBV10-2 and TRBJ2-2, with TRBD2 matching over 12 bases. The CDR3 DNA follows: TGCGCCAGCAGCTTACTAGCGGGGGGTTTGAACACCGGGGAGCTGTTTTTT. Protein sequence: CASSLLAGGLNTGELFF.